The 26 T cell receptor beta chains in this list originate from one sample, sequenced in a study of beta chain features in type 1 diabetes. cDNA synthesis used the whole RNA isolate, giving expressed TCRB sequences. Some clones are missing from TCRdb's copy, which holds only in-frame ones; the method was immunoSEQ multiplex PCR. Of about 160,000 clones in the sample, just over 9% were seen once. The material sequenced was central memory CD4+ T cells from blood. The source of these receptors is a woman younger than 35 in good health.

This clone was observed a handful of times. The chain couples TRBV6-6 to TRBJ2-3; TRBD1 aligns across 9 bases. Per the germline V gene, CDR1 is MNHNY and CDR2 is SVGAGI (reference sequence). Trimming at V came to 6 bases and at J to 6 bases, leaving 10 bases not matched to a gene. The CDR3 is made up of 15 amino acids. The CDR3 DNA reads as TGTGCCAGCAGGTCACAGGGGGCGGCGTCGGATACGCAGTATTTT. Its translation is CASRSQGAASDTQYF.

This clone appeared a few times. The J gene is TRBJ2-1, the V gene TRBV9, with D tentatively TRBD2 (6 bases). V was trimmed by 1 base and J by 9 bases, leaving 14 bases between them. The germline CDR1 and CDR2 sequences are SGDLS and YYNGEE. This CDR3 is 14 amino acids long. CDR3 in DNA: TGTGCCAGCAGCGTAAGCCTAGTGGAGGGTGAGCAGTTCTTC. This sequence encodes CASSVSLVEGEQFF. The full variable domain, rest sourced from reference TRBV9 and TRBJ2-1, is DSGVTQTPKHLITATGQRVTLRCSPRSGDLSVYWYQQSLDQGLQFLIQYYNGEERAKGNILERFSAQQFPDLHSELNLSSLELGDSALYFCASSVSLVEGEQFFGPGTRLTVL.

This CDR3 reads CASSGQGYGANVLTF. The CDR3 bases are TGTGCCAGCAGTGGTCAGGGGTACGGGGCCAACGTCCTGACTTTC. The chain links TRBV6-6 to TRBJ2-6; possible D gene TRBD1, 6 bases. Trimming removed 5 bases from V and 4 bases from J, with 12 bases in between. The CDR3 runs to 15 residues. CDR1 and CDR2 (germline): MNHNY, SVGAGI (reference sequence).

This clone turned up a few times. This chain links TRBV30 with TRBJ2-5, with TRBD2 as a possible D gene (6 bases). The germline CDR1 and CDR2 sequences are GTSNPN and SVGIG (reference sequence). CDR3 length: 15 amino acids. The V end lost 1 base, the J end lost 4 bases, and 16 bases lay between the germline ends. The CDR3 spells CAWSAAGRRLETQYF. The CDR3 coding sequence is TGTGCCTGGAGTGCGGCGGGACGTAGACTAGAGACCCAGTACTTC.

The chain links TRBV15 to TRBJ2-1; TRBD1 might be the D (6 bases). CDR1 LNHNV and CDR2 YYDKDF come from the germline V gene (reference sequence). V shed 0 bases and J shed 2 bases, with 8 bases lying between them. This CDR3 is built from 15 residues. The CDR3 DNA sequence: TGTGCCACCAGCAGAGAGCAGGGGACCTACAATGAGCAGTTCTTC. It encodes CATSREQGTYNEQFF. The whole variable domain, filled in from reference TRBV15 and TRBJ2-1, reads DAMVIQNPRYQVTQFGKPVTLSCSQTLNHNVMYWYQQKSSQAPKLLFHYYDKDFNNEADTPDNFQSRRPNTSFCFLDIRSPGLGDTAMYLCATSREQGTYNEQFFGPGTRLTVL.

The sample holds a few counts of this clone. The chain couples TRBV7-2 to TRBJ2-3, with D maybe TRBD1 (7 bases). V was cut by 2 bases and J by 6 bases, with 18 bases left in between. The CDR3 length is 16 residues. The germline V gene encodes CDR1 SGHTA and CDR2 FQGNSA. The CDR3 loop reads CASSLSPTGAGDTQYF. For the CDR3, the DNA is TGTGCCAGCAGCTTATCACCTACAGGGGCGGGGGATACGCAGTATTTT.

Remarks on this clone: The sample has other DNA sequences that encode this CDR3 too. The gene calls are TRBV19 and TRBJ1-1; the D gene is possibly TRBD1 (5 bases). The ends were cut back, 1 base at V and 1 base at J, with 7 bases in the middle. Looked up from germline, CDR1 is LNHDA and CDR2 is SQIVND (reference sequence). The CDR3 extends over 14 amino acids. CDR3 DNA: TGTGCCAGTAGTATAGGGGGCTGGAACACTGAAGCTTTCTTT. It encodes CASSIGGWNTEAFF.

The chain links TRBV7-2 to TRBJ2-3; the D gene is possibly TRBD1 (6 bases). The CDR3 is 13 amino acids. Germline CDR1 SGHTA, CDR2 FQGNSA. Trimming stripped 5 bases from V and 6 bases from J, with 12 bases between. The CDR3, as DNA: TGTGCCAGCAGCCGTGACAGGAGGGATACGCAGTATTTT. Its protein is CASSRDRRDTQYF.

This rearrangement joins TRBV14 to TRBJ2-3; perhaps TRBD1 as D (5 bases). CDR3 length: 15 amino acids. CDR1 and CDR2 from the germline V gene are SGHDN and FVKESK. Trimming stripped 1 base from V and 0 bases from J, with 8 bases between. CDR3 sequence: CASSQGQPSTDTQYF. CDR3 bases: TGTGCCAGCAGCCAAGGACAGCCTAGCACAGATACGCAGTATTTT.

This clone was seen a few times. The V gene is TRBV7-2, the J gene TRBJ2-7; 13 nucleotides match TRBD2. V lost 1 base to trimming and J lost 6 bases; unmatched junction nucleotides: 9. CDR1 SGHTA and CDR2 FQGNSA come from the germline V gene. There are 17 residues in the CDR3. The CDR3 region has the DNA TGTGCCAGCAGCTTAGGACTAGCGGGGGGCCCCTCGGGCGAGCAGTACTTC. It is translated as CASSLGLAGGPSGEQYF.

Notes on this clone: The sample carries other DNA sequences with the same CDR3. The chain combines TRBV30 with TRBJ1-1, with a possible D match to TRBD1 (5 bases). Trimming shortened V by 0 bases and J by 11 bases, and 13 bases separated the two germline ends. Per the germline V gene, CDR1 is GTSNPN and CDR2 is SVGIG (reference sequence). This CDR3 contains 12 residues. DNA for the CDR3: TGTGCCTGGAGTGTTCAGGGCGGTGAGGCTTTCTTT. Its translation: CAWSVQGGEAFF.

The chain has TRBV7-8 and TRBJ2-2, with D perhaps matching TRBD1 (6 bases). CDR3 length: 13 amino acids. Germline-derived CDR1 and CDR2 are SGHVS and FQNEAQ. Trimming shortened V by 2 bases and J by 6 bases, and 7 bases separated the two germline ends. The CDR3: CASSLNRAGELFF. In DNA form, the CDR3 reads TGTGCCAGCAGCTTAAACAGGGCCGGGGAGCTGTTTTTT.

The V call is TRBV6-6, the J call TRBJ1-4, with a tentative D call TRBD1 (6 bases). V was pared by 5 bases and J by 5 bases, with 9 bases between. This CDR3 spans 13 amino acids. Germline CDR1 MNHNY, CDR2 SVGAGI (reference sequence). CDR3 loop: CASSPQGNEKLFF. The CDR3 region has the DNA TGTGCCAGCAGTCCACAGGGAAATGAAAAACTGTTTTTT.

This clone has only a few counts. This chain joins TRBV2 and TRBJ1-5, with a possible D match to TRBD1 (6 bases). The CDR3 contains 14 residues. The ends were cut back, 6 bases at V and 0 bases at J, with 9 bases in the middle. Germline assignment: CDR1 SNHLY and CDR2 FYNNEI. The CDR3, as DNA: TGTGCCAGCAGCGGACAGATTAGCAATCAGCCCCAGCATTTT. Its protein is CASSGQISNQPQHF.

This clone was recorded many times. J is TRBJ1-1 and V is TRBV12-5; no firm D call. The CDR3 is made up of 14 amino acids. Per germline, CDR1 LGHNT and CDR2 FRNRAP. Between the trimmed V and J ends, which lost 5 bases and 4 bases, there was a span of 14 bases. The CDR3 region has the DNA TGTGCTAGTGGTACCGACTTAGAGAGCACTGAAGCTTTCTTT. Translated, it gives CASGTDLESTEAFF.

As DNA, the CDR3 is TGTGCCTGGAGTCTCCGCGGACAGGGGGCACTTCAGCCCCAGCATTTT. It translates to CAWSLRGQGALQPQHF. The V and J genes are TRBV30 and TRBJ1-5; 11 nucleotides line up with TRBD1. With V trimmed by 2 bases and J by 6 bases, 9 bases remained unmatched. The V gene's germline CDR1 is GTSNPN and CDR2 SVGIG (reference sequence). CDR3 length: 16 amino acids.

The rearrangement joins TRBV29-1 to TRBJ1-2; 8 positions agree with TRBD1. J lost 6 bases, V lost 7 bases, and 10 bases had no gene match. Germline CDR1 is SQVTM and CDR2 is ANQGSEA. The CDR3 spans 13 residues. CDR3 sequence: CSAWTGRDHGYTF. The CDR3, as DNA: TGCAGCGCCTGGACAGGGCGAGATCATGGCTACACCTTC.

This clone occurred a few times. Here the CDR3 reads CAWSQGQGNSPLHF. As DNA, the CDR3 is TGTGCCTGGAGCCAGGGACAGGGGAATTCACCCCTCCACTTT. The gene calls are TRBV30 and TRBJ1-6, with 10 bases aligning to TRBD1. The germline CDR1 and CDR2 sequences are GTSNPN and SVGIG (reference sequence). V shed 3 bases and J 7 bases; nucleotides not matched to a gene: 3. The CDR3 has 14 amino acids. The whole variable domain, remainder taken from reference TRBV30 and TRBJ1-6, is SQTIHQWPATLVQPVGSPLSLECTVEGTSNPNLYWYRQAAGRGLQLLFYSVGIGQISSEVPQNLSASRPQDRQFILSSKKLLLSDSGFYLCAWSQGQGNSPLHFGNGTRLTVT.

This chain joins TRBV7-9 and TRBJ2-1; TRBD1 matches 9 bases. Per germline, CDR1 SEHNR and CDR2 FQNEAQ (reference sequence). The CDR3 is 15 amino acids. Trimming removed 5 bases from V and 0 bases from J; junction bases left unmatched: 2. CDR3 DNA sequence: TGTGCCAGCAGCCTGGGACAGGGCTCCTACAATGAGCAGTTCTTC. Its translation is CASSLGQGSYNEQFF.

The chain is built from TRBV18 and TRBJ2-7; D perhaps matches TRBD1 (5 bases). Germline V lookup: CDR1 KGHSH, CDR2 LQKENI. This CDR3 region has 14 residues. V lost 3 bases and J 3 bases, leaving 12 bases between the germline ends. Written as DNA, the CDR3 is TGTGCCAGCTCACCGGGTGGACAAGTCTACGAGCAGTACTTC. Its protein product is CASSPGGQVYEQYF.

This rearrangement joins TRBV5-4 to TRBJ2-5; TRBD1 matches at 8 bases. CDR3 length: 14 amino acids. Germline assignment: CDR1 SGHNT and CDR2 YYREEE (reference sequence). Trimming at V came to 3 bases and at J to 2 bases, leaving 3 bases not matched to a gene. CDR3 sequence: CASSSGGRQETQYF. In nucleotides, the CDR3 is TGTGCCAGCAGCTCAGGGGGCCGTCAAGAGACCCAGTACTTC. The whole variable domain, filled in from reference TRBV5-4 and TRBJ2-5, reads ETGVTQSPTHLIKTRGQQVTLRCSSQSGHNTVSWYQQALGQGPQFIFQYYREEENGRGNFPPRFSGLQFPNYSSELNVNALELDDSALYLCASSSGGRQETQYFGPGTRLLVL.

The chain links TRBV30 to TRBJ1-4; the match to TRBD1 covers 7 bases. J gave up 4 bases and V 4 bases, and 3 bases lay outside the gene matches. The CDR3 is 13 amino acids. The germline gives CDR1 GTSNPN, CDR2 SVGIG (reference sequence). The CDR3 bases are TGTGCCTGGACCGGACAGGTTAATGAAAAACTGTTTTTT. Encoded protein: CAWTGQVNEKLFF.

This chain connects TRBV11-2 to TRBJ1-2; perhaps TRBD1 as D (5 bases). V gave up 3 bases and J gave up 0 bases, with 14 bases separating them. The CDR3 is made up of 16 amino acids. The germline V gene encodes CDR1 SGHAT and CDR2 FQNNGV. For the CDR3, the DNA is TGTGCCAGCAGCTTGGGGGGGACCCAAGCTAACTATGGCTACACCTTC. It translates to CASSLGGTQANYGYTF.

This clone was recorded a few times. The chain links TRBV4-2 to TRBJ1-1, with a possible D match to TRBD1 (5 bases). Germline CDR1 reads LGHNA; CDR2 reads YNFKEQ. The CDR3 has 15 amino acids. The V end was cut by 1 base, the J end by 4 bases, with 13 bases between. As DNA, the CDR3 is TGTGCCAGCAGCCAAGGGTTGTTGGGGGGCACTGAAGCTTTCTTT. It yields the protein CASSQGLLGGTEAFF.

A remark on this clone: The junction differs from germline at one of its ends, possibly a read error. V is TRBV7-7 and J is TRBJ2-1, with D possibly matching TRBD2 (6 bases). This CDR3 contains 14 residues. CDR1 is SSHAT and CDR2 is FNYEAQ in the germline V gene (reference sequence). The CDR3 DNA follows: TGTGCTAGCAGCTTAGGCCTTGGAGGGTCCGAGCAGTTCTTC. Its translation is CASSLGLGGSEQFF.

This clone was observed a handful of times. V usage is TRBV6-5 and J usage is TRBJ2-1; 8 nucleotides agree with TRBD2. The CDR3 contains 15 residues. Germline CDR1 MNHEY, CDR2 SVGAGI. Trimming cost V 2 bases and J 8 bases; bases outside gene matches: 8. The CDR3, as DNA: TGTGCCAGCAGTTACCCGGCGGGAGGTGGATATGAGCAGTTCTTC. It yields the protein CASSYPAGGGYEQFF.